Each of the 18 T cell receptor beta chains below was sequenced from the same sample in a study of T cell responses to AZD1222 COVID-19 vaccine. Libraries were prepared by immunoSEQ multiplex PCR; TCRdb keeps only in-frame clonotypes and omits some of them. The sample shows under 95,000 clones, around nine tenths of them seen only once. The sample consisted of peripheral blood, taken 28 days after the second AZD1222 dose. Every receptor here comes from an adult who received the AZD1222 COVID-19 vaccine.

The V and J genes are TRBV14 and TRBJ1-1; weak D call: TRBD1 (5 bases). The CDR3 has 18 amino acids. Deletions cut 0 bases from V and 1 base from J, with 18 bases between. The germline CDR1 and CDR2 sequences are SGHDN and FVKESK. As DNA, the CDR3 is TGTGCCAGCAGCCAAGATACAGGTCGTAGGCAGGCGAACACTGAAGCTTTCTTT. It specifies CASSQDTGRRQANTEAFF.

CDR3 sequence reads: CATGISYEQYF. In DNA, the CDR3 is TGTGCTACAGGTATCTCCTACGAGCAGTACTTC. V and J are TRBV6-5 and TRBJ2-7; TRBD1 is a possible D gene (5 bases). From germline, CDR1 is MNHEY and CDR2 SVGAGI. This CDR3 has 11 amino acids.

This rearrangement joins TRBV5-8 to TRBJ1-1; D is unclear. CDR3 size: 11 residues. V lost 0 bases and J 11 bases, leaving 8 bases between the germline ends. Germline-derived CDR1 and CDR2 are SGHTS and YDEGEE. The CDR3 coding sequence is TGTGCCAGCAGCTTGGTTCGTAGGGCTTTCTTT. Translation gives CASSLVRRAFF.

The V gene is TRBV2, the J gene TRBJ2-7; D unresolved. The CDR3 loop spans 14 amino acids. V gave up 7 bases and J gave up 0 bases, with 13 bases separating them. In germline, CDR1 is SNHLY, CDR2 FYNNEI. The CDR3 nucleotides are TGTGCCAGCAAAACCAGCGCCGGCTCCTACGAGCAGTACTTC. It encodes CASKTSAGSYEQYF.

This rearrangement joins TRBV2 to TRBJ2-7, with no clear D. Germline CDR1 is SNHLY and CDR2 is FYNNEI. The CDR3 contains 13 residues. The germline V and J ends were trimmed by 6 bases and 5 bases, with 14 bases remaining between them. The CDR3: CASRGTGANEQYF. CDR3 nucleotide sequence: TGTGCCAGCAGGGGCACGGGTGCCAACGAGCAGTACTTC.

This chain connects TRBV5-1 to TRBJ1-6, with TRBD1 as a possible D gene (6 bases). Trimming pared 0 bases from V and 7 bases from J, leaving 11 bases between. The length of the CDR3 is 15 residues. The germline gives CDR1 SGHRS, CDR2 YFSETQ. CDR3 residues: CASSLASGVNSPLHF. The CDR3 bases are TGCGCCAGCAGCTTGGCCTCAGGGGTCAATTCACCCCTCCACTTT.

The J gene is TRBJ1-6, the V gene TRBV2; D unclear. Germline loops: CDR1 SNHLY, CDR2 FYNNEI. Deletions cut 6 bases from V and 14 bases from J, with 11 bases between. The CDR3 is 11 amino acids. The CDR3 is CASSLVGTLHF. The CDR3 nucleotides read TGTGCCAGCAGCCTTGTGGGGACCCTCCACTTT. Based on the CDR3 plus reference TRBV2 and TRBJ1-6, the full variable domain is EPEVTQTPSHQVTQMGQEVILRCVPISNHLYFYWYRQILGQKVEFLVSFYNNEISEKSEIFDDQFSVERPDGSNFTLKIRSTKLEDSAMYFCASSLVGTLHFGNGTRLTVT.

The gene calls are TRBV3-1 (or the pseudogene TRBV3-2) and TRBJ1-1, with D hard to call. CDR1 is LGHDT, CDR2 YNNKEL, per germline (reference sequence). Deletions cut 6 bases from V and 4 bases from J, with 9 bases between. The CDR3 spans 12 residues. DNA of the CDR3: TGTGCCAGCAGAAGCGGAGGCACTGAAGCTTTCTTT. Translating it yields CASRSGGTEAFF.

The rearrangement links TRBV5-6 to TRBJ2-5; the D is unclear. The germline CDR1 and CDR2 sequences are SGHDT and YYEEEE. Trimming stripped 3 bases from V and 2 bases from J, with 8 bases between. The CDR3 has 13 amino acids. The CDR3 DNA sequence: TGTGCCAGCAGCTCTGCCAGGCAAGAGACCCAGTACTTC. It is translated as CASSSARQETQYF. The full variable domain, its missing parts supplied by reference TRBV5-6 and TRBJ2-5, is DAGVTQSPTHLIKTRGQQVTLRCSPKSGHDTVSWYQQALGQGPQFIFQYYEEEERQRGNFPDRFSGHQFPNYSSELNVNALLLGDSALYLCASSSARQETQYFGPGTRLLVL.

The V call is TRBV10-1, the J call TRBJ1-5, with no clear D. Germline V gene lookup returns CDR1 WNHNN and CDR2 SYGVQD (reference sequence). Trimming removed 9 bases from V and 4 bases from J, with 10 bases in between. The CDR3 consists of 12 residues. The CDR3 sequence: CASSSGNQPQHF. CDR3 in DNA: TGCGCCAGTTCCTCCGGGAATCAGCCCCAGCATTTT.

This chain joins TRBV2 and TRBJ1-5, with 7 bases that match TRBD1. V was clipped by 7 bases and J by 4 bases; unmatched bases: 4. This CDR3 region has 13 residues. In germline, CDR1 is SNHLY, CDR2 FYNNEI. This CDR3 reads CASMGDRNQPQHF. CDR3 in DNA: TGTGCCAGCATGGGGGACAGAAATCAGCCCCAGCATTTT.

This clone was counted only a few times. The chain employs TRBV7-9 and TRBJ1-5; D is unresolved. Deletions cut 4 bases from V and 5 bases from J, with 6 bases between. Germline CDR1 and CDR2: SEHNR and FQNEAQ (reference sequence). The CDR3 loop spans 12 amino acids. CDR3 DNA: TGTGCCAGCAGCTATAATGATCAGCCCCAGCATTTT. It translates to CASSYNDQPQHF.

The gene calls are TRBV15 and TRBJ1-2; weak D call: TRBD1 (6 bases). Germline values: CDR1 LNHNV, CDR2 YYDKDF (reference sequence). The CDR3 sequence is 13 residues long. The ends were cut back, 2 bases at V and 2 bases at J, with 6 bases in the middle. DNA of the CDR3: TGTGCCACCAGCAGACAGGGGAACTATGGCTACACCTTC. Amino acids: CATSRQGNYGYTF.

V gene TRBV5-4 combines with J gene TRBJ1-4, with TRBD1 matching 7 bases. Germline V CDR1 and CDR2: SGHNT, YYREEE (reference sequence). The CDR3 contains 16 residues. The J segment lost 6 bases and the V segment lost 4 bases, leaving 12 bases of the junction unmatched. The CDR3 spells CASSGGGRGTDEKLFF. CDR3 DNA sequence: TGTGCCAGCAGCGGGGGGGGGCGAGGGACAGATGAAAAACTGTTTTTT.

This clone was seen once. The chain links TRBV9 to TRBJ2-7; D may be TRBD1 (5 bases). Per the germline V gene, CDR1 is SGDLS and CDR2 is YYNGEE. The CDR3 runs to 14 residues. Trimming took 3 bases from V and 7 from J, leaving 17 bases between them. The CDR3 region is CASSDARGTREQYF. The CDR3 nucleotides read TGTGCCAGCAGCGACGCAAGGGGCACGCGGGAGCAGTACTTC.

This chain connects TRBV7-2 to TRBJ1-6, with TRBD1 matching over 7 bases. The ends lost 2 bases at V and 9 bases at J; junction bases unmatched: 7. The CDR3 is 15 amino acids. Germline V gene lookup returns CDR1 SGHTA and CDR2 FQGNSA. CDR3: CASSLNTGDGSPLHF. The DNA of the CDR3 is TGTGCCAGCAGCTTAAATACAGGGGATGGTTCACCCCTCCACTTT.

The gene calls are TRBV4-2 and TRBJ2-7; 11 bases match TRBD2. Germline lookup yields CDR1 LGHNA and CDR2 YNFKEQ. The CDR3 covers 14 residues. The trim removed 4 bases at V and 5 bases at J, leaving 4 bases unmatched. The CDR3 nucleotides are TGTGCCAGCAGCCTAGCGGGGGGGCAGAACGAGCAGTACTTC. Protein sequence: CASSLAGGQNEQYF.

This chain links TRBV9 with TRBJ2-3; perhaps TRBD1 as D (5 bases). The CDR3 spans 15 residues. V was pared by 4 bases and J by 6 bases, with 18 bases between. Per the germline V gene, CDR1 is SGDLS and CDR2 is YYNGEE. CDR3 region: CASSTRQTAHDTQYF. As DNA, the CDR3 is TGTGCCAGCAGCACCCGACAGACTGCACATGATACGCAGTATTTT.